The 2 T cell receptor beta chains below all came from one sample that was sequenced in a study of T cell repertoires in ileal Crohn's disease. Data came from immunoSEQ multiplex PCR; TCRdb stores just in-frame clones and leaves some out. In the table there are 12,000 to 15,000 clones, around 78% of which are singletons. The sample comprised ileal tissue. The source is an adult with Crohn's disease.

The chain has TRBV5-6 and TRBJ2-1; 13 bases map to TRBD2. Trimming removed 6 bases from V and 7 bases from J; junction bases left unmatched: 10. CDR3 size: 16 residues. Germline CDR1 is SGHDT and CDR2 is YYEEEE. Here the CDR3 DNA reads TGTGCCAGCACCCCTGGACTAGCGGGAGTGTGGAATGAGCAGTTCTTC. It is translated as CASTPGLAGVWNEQFF.

The chain carries TRBV30 and TRBJ2-7; tentative D call: TRBD1 (6 bases). The CDR3 contains 12 residues. Germline-derived CDR1 and CDR2 are GTSNPN and SVGIG (reference sequence). Deletions cut 1 base from V and 4 bases from J, with 8 bases between. CDR3 coding DNA: TGTGCCTGGAGTGCGACAGGTTACGAGCAGTACTTC. Translation: CAWSATGYEQYF.